Detailed here is one T cell receptor beta chain. The antigen remains undetermined. Arm-PCR of CDR3 regions and iRepertoire HTBI primers were the basis on which TCR beta libraries were built. Methods used by the authors: The study identified under 80 TRBV and some 13 TRBJ segments across samples. From the multiplex PCR reads, TCRdb called clonotypes with MiXCR, one entry per CDR3 protein. These V and J calls rely on TCRdb rather than the paper's analysis. The sample has 350,000 to 400,000 distinct CDR3 sequences, around 15% seen once. Time point defined: newly diagnosed GD, antithyroid drugs for less than 3 months. Isolated PBMC RNA provided the starting material for the TCR library. Graves' disease was diagnosed by American Thyroid Association guidelines. This specimen belongs to a study of regulatory T cells in long-lasting Graves disease. Overall study: Patients newly diagnosed with Graves' had been on antithyroid drugs for under 3 months.

Study observations and caveats: Less diverse TCR repertoires were seen in persistent Graves' patients than in newly diagnosed ones.

The germline V gene encodes CDR1 SGHDT and CDR2 YYEEEE. The CDR3 contains 13 residues. Trimming left V 6 bases short and J 5 bases short, with 15 bases between. The data were also submitted as part of a second study, on T cells in Graves' hyperthyroidism and ophthalmopathy.

The source of this sequence is a woman aged 18-35 years with Graves disease. The gene calls are TRBV5-6 and TRBJ2-7; D unclear. Here the sequenced sample was peripheral blood mononuclear cells (PBMCs), taken at new diagnosis, from a patient treated with antithyroid drugs. In nucleotides, the CDR3 is TGTGCCAGCACCCTAAATGTAAGGGACGAGCAGTACTTC. Its protein product is CASTLNVRDEQYF. The full variable domain, completed using reference TRBV5-6 and TRBJ2-7, is DAGVTQSPTHLIKTRGQQVTLRCSPKSGHDTVSWYQQALGQGPQFIFQYYEEEERQRGNFPDRFSGHQFPNYSSELNVNALLLGDSALYLCASTLNVRDEQYFGPGTRLTVT.